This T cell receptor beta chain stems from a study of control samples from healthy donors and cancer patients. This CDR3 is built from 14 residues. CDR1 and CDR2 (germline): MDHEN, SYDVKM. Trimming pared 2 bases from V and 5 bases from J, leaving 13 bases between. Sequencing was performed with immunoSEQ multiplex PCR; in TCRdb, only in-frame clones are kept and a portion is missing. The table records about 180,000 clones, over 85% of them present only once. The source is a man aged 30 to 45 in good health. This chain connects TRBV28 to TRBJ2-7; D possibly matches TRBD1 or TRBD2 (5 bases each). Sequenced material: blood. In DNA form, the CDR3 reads TGTGCCAGCAGTTTAGGGGCGGGTCTAGACGAGCAGTACTTC. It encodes CASSLGAGLDEQYF.